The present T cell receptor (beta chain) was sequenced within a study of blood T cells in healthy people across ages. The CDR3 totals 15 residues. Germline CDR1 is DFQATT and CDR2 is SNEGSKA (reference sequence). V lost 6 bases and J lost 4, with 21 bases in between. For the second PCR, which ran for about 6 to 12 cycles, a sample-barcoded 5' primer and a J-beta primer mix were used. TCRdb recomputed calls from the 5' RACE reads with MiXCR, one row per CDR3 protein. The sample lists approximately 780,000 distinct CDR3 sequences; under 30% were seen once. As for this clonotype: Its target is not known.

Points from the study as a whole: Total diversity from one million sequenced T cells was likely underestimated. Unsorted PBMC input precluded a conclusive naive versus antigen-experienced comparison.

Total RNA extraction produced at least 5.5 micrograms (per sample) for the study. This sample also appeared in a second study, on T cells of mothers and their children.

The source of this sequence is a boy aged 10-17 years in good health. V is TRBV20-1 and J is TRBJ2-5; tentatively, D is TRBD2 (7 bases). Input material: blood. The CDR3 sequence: CSALPGGGGGETQYF. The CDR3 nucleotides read TGCAGTGCCCTGCCGGGCGGGGGCGGAGGAGAGACCCAGTACTTC.